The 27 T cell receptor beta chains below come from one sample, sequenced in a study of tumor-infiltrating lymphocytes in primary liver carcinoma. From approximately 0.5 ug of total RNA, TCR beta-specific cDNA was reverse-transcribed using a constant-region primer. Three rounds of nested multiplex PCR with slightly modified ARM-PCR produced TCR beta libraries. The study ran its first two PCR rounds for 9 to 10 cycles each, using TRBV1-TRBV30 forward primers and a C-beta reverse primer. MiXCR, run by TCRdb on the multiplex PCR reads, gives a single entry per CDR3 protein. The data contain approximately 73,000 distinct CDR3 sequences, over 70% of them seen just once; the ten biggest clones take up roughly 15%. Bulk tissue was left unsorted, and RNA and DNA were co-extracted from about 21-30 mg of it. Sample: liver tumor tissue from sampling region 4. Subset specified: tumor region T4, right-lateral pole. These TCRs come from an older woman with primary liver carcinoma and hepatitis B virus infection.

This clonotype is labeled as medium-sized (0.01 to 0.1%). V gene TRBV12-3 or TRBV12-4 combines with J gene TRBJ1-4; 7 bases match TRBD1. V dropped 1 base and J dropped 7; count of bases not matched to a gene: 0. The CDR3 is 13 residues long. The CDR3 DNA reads TGTGCCAGCAGTTTAGGACAGGGTGAAAAACTGTTTTTT. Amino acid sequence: CASSLGQGEKLFF.

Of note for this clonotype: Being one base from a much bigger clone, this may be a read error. CDR3 sequence: CATSDWAWDAAGELFF. The CDR3 nucleotides read TGTGCCACCAGTGATTGGGCGTGGGACGCCGCCGGGGAGCTGTTTTTT. The chain recombines TRBV24-1 with TRBJ2-2, with D possibly being TRBD1 or TRBD2 (5 bases each). The CDR3 contains 16 residues. The germline V gene has CDR1 KGHDR and CDR2 SFDVKD. The V gene lost 2 bases and the J gene lost 6 bases, with 15 bases spanning the gap.

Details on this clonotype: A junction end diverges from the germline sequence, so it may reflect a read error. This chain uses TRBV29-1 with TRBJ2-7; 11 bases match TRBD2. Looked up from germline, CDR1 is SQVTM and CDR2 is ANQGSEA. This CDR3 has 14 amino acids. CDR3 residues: CSVDLAGGPKGQYF. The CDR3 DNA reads TGTAGCGTTGATTTAGCGGGAGGGCCGAAAGGGCAGTACTTC.

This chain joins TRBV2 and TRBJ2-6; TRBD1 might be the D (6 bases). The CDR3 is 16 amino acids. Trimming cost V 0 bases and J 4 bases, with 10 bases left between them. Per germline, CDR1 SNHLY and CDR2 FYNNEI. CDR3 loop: CASSEAAGVGANVLTF. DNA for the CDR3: TGTGCCAGCAGTGAAGCCGCAGGGGTCGGGGCCAACGTCCTGACTTTC.

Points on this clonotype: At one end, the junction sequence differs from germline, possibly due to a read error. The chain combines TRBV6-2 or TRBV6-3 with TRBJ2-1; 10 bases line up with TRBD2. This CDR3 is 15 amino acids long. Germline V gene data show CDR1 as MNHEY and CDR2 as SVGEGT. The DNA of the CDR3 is TGTGCAAGCAGAAACAGCGGGAGGGTCCACAAAGAGCAGTTCTTC. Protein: CASRNSGRVHKEQFF.

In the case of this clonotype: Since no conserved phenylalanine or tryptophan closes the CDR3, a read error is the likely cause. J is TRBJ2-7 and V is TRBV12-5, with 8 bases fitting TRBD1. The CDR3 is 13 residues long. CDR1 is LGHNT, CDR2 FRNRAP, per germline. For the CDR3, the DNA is TGTGCTAGTACCGTCGACAGGGGATACGACCAGTACTTA. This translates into CASTVDRGYDQYL.

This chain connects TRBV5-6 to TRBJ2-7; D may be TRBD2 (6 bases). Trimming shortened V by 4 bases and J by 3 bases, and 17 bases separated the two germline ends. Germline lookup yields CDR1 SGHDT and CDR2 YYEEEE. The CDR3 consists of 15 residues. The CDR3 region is CASSGIPGELYEQYF. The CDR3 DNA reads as TGTGCCAGCAGCGGGATCCCGGGGGAACTCTACGAGCAGTACTTC.

The CDR3 coding sequence is TGTGTCTGCAGCTCAGATCTAAGTGGGTTAGCGGGAGAAGGGATAGATACGCAGTATTTT. Protein product: CVCSSDLSGLAGEGIDTQYF. This chain connects TRBV11-2 to TRBJ2-3, with 9 bases identical to TRBD2. This CDR3 is 20 amino acids long. Germline V CDR1 and CDR2: SGHAT, FQNNGV.

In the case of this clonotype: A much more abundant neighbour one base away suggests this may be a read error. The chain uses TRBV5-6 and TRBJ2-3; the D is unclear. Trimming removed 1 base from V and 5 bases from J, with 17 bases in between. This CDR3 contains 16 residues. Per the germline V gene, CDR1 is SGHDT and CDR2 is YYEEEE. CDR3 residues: CASSLFSVANRDTQYF. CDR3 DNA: TGTGCCAGCAGCTTGTTCAGTGTTGCGAACCGAGATACGCAGTATTTT.

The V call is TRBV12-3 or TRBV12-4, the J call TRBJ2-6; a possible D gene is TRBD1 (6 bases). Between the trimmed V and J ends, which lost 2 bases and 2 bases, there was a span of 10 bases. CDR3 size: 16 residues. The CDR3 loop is CASSLPTGTGANVLTF. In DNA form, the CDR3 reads TGTGCCAGCAGTTTACCAACAGGGACTGGGGCCAACGTCCTGACTTTC.

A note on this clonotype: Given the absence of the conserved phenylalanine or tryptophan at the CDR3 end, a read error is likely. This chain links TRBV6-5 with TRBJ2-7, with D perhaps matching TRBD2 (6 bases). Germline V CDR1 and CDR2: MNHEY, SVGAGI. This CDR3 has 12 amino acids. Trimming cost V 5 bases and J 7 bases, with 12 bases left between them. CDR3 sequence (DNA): TGTGCCAGCAGTAGACTAGTGGGAGAGCAGTACTAC. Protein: CASSRLVGEQYY.

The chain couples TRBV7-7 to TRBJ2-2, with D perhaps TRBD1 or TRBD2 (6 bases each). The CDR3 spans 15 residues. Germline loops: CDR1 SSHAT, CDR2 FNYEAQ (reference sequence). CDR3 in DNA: TGTGCTAACTCCCGAGGGGGGTCGAACACCGGGGAGCTGTTTTTT. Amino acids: CANSRGGSNTGELFF. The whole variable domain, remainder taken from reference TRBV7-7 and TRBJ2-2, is GAGVSQSPRYKVTKRGQDVTLRCDPISSHATLYWYQQALGQGPEFLTYFNYEAQPDKSGLPSDRFSAERPEGSISTLTIQRTEQRDSAMYRCANSRGGSNTGELFFGEGSRLTVL.

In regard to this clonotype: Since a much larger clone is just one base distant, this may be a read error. The CDR3 bases are TGTGTCAGCTTAGGGGGCGTAAGCAATCAGCCCCAGCATTTT. It encodes CVSLGGVSNQPQHF. This chain joins TRBV28 and TRBJ1-5; 7 bases map to TRBD1. The CDR3 covers 14 residues. The germline CDR1 and CDR2 sequences are MDHEN and SYDVKM. Full variable domain (missing parts from reference TRBV28 and TRBJ1-5): DVKVTQSSRYLVKRTGEKVFLECVQDMDHENMFWYRQDPGLGLRLIYFSYDVKMKEKGDIPEGYSVSREKKERFSLILESASTNQTSMYLCVSLGGVSNQPQHFGDGTRLSIL.

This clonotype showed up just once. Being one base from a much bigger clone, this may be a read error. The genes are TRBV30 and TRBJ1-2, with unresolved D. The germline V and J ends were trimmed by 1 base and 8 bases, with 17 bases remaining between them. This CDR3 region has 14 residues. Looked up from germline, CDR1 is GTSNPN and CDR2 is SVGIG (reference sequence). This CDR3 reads CAWSGVRHAKGYTF. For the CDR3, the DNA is TGTGCCTGGAGTGGTGTCCGCCACGCTAAAGGCTACACCTTC.

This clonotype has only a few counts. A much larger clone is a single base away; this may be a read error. DNA of the CDR3: TGTGCCAGCAGTTCCACTCCCGGACTAGCGGTGTCCTACAGTGAGCAGTTCTTC. This encodes CASSSTPGLAVSYSEQFF. The rearrangement joins TRBV12-3 or TRBV12-4 to TRBJ2-1; 10 bases align to TRBD2. The CDR3 has 18 amino acids.

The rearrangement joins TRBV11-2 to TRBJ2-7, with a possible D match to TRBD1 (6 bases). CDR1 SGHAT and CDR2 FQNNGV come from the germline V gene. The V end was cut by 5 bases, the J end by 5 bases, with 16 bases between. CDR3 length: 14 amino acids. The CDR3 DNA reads TGTGCCAGCAGCCCCAGGGGAAGGTACCACGAGCAGTACTTC. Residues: CASSPRGRYHEQYF.

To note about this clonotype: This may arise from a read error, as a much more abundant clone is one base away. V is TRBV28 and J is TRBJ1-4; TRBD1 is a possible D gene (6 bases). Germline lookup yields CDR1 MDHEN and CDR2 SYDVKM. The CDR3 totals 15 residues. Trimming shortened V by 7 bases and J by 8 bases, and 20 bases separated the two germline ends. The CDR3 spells CASTPTGTREEKLFF. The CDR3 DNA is TGTGCCAGCACCCCGACCGGGACAAGGGAGGAAAAACTGTTTTTT.

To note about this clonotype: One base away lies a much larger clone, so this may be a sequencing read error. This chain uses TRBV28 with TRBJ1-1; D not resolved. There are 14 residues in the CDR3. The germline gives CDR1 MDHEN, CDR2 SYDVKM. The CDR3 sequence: CASLSVQLNTETFF. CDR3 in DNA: TGTGCCAGCCTTTCGGTACAGCTGAACACTGAAACTTTCTTT.

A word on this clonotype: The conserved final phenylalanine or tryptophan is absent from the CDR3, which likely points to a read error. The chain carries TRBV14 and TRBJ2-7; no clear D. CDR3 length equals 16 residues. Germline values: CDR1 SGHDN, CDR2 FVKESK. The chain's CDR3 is CTSSQDGVGPVLEQYL. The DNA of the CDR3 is TGTACCAGCAGCCAAGATGGGGTGGGTCCCGTGCTAGAGCAGTACCTC.

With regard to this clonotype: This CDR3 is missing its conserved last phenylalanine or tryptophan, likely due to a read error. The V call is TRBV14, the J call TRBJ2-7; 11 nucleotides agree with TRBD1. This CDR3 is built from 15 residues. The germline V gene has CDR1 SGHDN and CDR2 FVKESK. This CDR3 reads CASRTGGDNSYEQYL. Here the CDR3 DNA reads TGTGCTAGCAGGACAGGGGGCGACAACTCCTACGAGCAGTACTTG.

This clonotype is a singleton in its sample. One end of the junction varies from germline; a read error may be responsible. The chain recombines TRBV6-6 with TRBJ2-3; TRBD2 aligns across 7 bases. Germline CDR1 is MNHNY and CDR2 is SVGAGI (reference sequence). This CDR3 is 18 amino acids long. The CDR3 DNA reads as TGTACCAGCAGTTACTCACGCGGGAGCTCCAGAGGCACAGAAACGCAGTATTTT. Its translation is CTSSYSRGSSRGTETQYF.

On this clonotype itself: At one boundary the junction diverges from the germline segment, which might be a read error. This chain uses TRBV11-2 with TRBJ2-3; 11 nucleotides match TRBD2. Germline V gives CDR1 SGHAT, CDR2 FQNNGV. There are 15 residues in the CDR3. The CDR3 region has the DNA TGTGCCAGCAACCATGGACTAGCGGGCCCAGAGACGCAATATTTT. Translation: CASNHGLAGPETQYF.

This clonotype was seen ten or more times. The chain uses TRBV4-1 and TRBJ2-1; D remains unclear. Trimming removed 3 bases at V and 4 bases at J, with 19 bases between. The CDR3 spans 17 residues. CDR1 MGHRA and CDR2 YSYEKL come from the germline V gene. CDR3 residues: CASSHPTQAAKYNEQFF. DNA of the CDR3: TGCGCCAGCAGCCATCCAACCCAGGCAGCAAAGTACAATGAGCAGTTCTTC.

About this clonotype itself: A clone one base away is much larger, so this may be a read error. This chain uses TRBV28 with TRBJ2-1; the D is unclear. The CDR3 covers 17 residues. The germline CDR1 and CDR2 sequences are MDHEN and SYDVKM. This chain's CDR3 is CASSSLGMAYSYDEQFF. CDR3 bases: TGTGCCAGCAGTTCACTTGGCATGGCCTACTCCTACGATGAGCAGTTCTTC. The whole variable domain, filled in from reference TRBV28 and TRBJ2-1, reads DVKVTQSSRYLVKRTGEKVFLECVQDMDHENMFWYRQDPGLGLRLIYFSYDVKMKEKGDIPEGYSVSREKKERFSLILESASTNQTSMYLCASSSLGMAYSYDEQFFGPGTRLTVL.

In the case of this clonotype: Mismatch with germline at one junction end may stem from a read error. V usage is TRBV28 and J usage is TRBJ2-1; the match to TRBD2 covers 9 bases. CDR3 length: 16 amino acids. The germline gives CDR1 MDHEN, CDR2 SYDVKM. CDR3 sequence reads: CASSILRGLAYNVQFF. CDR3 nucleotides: TGTGCCAGCAGTATCCTTAGGGGACTAGCCTACAATGTGCAGTTCTTC.

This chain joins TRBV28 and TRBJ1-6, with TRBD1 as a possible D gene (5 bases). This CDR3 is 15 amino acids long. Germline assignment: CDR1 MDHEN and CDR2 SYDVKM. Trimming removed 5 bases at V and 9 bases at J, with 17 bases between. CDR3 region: CASSPTGRETSPLHF. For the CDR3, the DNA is TGTGCCAGCAGTCCTACGGGACGGGAGACTTCACCCCTCCACTTT.

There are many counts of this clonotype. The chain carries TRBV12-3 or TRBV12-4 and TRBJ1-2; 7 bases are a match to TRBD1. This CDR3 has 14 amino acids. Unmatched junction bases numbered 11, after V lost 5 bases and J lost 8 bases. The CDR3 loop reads CASSIRQGGEGYTF. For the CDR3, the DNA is TGTGCCAGCAGTATTCGACAGGGTGGAGAGGGCTACACCTTC.